This TCR beta chain was captured by sequencing in a study of cytomegalovirus exposure and HLA in healthy donors. Assay used: immunoSEQ multiplex PCR; TCRdb lists only in-frame clones, some missing. The sample includes about 54,000 clones, more than 70% of them seen just once. V lost 7 bases to trimming and J lost 7 bases; unmatched junction nucleotides: 6. Germline V gene data show CDR1 as MNHEY and CDR2 as SVGAGI. The CDR3 length is 13 residues. Sequencing input: PBMCs. V is TRBV6-5 and J is TRBJ1-2; 10 bases align to TRBD1. This receptor was obtained from a woman aged 18 to 35 in good health and CMV-seropositive. The CDR3 sequence: CASKRGTGAGYTF. CDR3 coding DNA: TGTGCCAGCAAAAGAGGGACAGGGGCTGGCTACACCTTC.